These 14 T cell receptor beta chains share one sample of origin, sequenced in a study of T cell responses to AZD1222 COVID-19 vaccine. Data came from immunoSEQ multiplex PCR; TCRdb stores just in-frame clones and leaves some out. The sample contains 140,000 or so clones, roughly 92% of which appear only once. Material: peripheral blood, obtained on day 0 of AZD1222 vaccination. Every receptor here comes from an adult in good health.

The chain combines TRBV6-1 with TRBJ1-1, with TRBD1 matching over 7 bases. CDR3 length: 13 residues. The germline CDR1 and CDR2 sequences are MNHNS and SASEGT. The V gene end was trimmed by 5 bases and the J gene end by 12 bases; junction bases not matched to a gene: 12. The DNA for the CDR3 is TGTGCCAGCAGTCCTGGGACAGAGGAGAGGACTTTCTTT. Translation: CASSPGTEERTFF.

The CDR3 is CASSRNHRGDTGELFF. The CDR3 DNA reads TGTGCCAGCAGCCGAAATCACAGGGGGGACACCGGGGAGCTGTTTTTT. The chain couples TRBV7-9 to TRBJ2-2; 8 nucleotides align to TRBD1. The junction had 8 bases not matched to a gene; V was cut back by 5 bases and J by 3 bases. The CDR3 runs 16 residues. CDR1 and CDR2 (germline): SEHNR, FQNEAQ (reference sequence).

V and J are TRBV5-1 and TRBJ1-2; weak D call: TRBD1 (5 bases). The CDR3 loop spans 15 amino acids. The V end was cut by 6 bases, the J end by 0 bases, with 15 bases between. Germline V gene lookup returns CDR1 SGHRS and CDR2 YFSETQ. CDR3 coding DNA: TGCGCCAGCACCCAGGGCGCCGGTACTAACTATGGCTACACCTTC. Translated: CASTQGAGTNYGYTF.

This sequence joins TRBV28 and TRBJ1-2, with D possibly matching TRBD1 (5 bases). CDR1 is MDHEN, CDR2 SYDVKM, per germline. V lost 6 bases and J 4 bases, leaving 9 bases between the germline ends. CDR3 length equals 12 residues. The CDR3 sequence is CASSWGGYGYTF. The CDR3 region has the DNA TGTGCCAGCAGCTGGGGCGGCTATGGCTACACCTTC.

This chain connects TRBV10-1 to TRBJ2-2; the match to TRBD2 covers 11 bases. The germline V gene has CDR1 WNHNN and CDR2 SYGVQD (reference sequence). The CDR3 covers 16 residues. With V trimmed by 6 bases and J by 6 bases, 9 bases remained unmatched. The CDR3 sequence is CASSGVTSGSSGELFF. Here the CDR3 DNA reads TGCGCCAGCAGCGGAGTTACTAGCGGGAGTTCCGGGGAGCTGTTTTTT.

The chain links TRBV7-9 to TRBJ1-6; no reliable D call. Germline V gene data show CDR1 as SEHNR and CDR2 as FQNEAQ (reference sequence). This CDR3 comprises 12 residues. V gave up 4 bases and J gave up 8 bases, with 6 bases separating them. CDR3: CASSSGYSPLHF. CDR3 DNA: TGTGCCAGCAGCTCCGGCTATTCACCCCTCCACTTT. The full variable domain, rest sourced from reference TRBV7-9 and TRBJ1-6, is DTGVSQNPRHKITKRGQNVTFRCDPISEHNRLYWYRQTLGQGPEFLTYFQNEAQLEKSRLLSDRFSAERPKGSFSTLEIQRTEQGDSAMYLCASSSGYSPLHFGNGTRLTVT.

The chain links TRBV29-1 to TRBJ1-1; the match to TRBD1 covers 12 bases. Trimming removed 7 bases from V and 5 bases from J; junction bases left unmatched: 5. The CDR3 is made up of 13 amino acids. CDR1 SQVTM and CDR2 ANQGSEA come from the germline V gene. The CDR3, as DNA: TGCAGCGGGGGACAGGGGGCTTGGACTGAAGCTTTCTTT. Its translation: CSGGQGAWTEAFF.

The chain couples TRBV30 to TRBJ2-7; a weak D match, TRBD2 (6 bases). CDR1 and CDR2 from the germline V gene are GTSNPN and SVGIG (reference sequence). The germline V and J ends were trimmed by 2 bases and 4 bases, with 15 bases remaining between them. This CDR3 comprises 14 residues. CDR3 in DNA: TGTGCCTGGAGTCCGGGACGGGAGTATTACGAGCAGTACTTC. Translated, it gives CAWSPGREYYEQYF. Full variable domain (remainder filled in from reference TRBV30 and TRBJ2-7): SQTIHQWPATLVQPVGSPLSLECTVEGTSNPNLYWYRQAAGRGLQLLFYSVGIGQISSEVPQNLSASRPQDRQFILSSKKLLLSDSGFYLCAWSPGREYYEQYFGPGTRLTVT.

The CDR3 sequence: CASSVRGSHSGNTIYF. CDR3 nucleotides: TGTGCCAGCAGTGTAAGGGGCAGCCACTCTGGAAACACCATATATTTT. This chain uses TRBV2 with TRBJ1-3; D might be TRBD1 (5 bases). The V gene's germline CDR1 is SNHLY and CDR2 FYNNEI. V lost 4 bases to trimming and J lost 0 bases, with 13 bases between them. The CDR3 is 16 residues long.

This rearrangement joins TRBV6-5 to TRBJ2-2; maybe TRBD2 (5 bases). CDR1 is MNHEY and CDR2 is SVGAGI in the germline V gene. The germline V and J ends were trimmed by 6 bases and 13 bases, with 15 bases remaining between them. There are 12 residues in the CDR3. The CDR3 DNA sequence: TGTGCCAGCAGCCGTAGCCATGGGAGGCTGTTTTTT. This gives the protein CASSRSHGRLFF.

The genes are TRBV6-6 and TRBJ1-1; TRBD1 matches at 7 bases. CDR1 and CDR2 (germline): MNHNY, SVGAGI (reference sequence). The CDR3 sequence is 15 residues long. With 4 bases clipped from V and 0 bases from J, the junction kept 5 bases outside the gene matches. The CDR3 is CASSSGQRMNTEAFF. CDR3 DNA: TGTGCCAGCAGTTCGGGACAGCGAATGAACACTGAAGCTTTCTTT.

CDR3 sequence: CASSPLTGTRYLFEQYF. CDR3 nucleotides: TGTGCCAGCAGCCCTTTGACCGGGACTAGATATCTGTTCGAGCAGTACTTC. The chain carries TRBV11-2 and TRBJ2-7, with 8 bases matching TRBD2. This CDR3 spans 17 amino acids. After removal of 5 bases from V and 6 bases from J, the junction contained 18 bases not matched to a gene. Looked up from germline, CDR1 is SGHAT and CDR2 is FQNNGV.

The chain is built from TRBV5-1 and TRBJ1-6; TRBD1 might be the D (5 bases). Germline V CDR1 and CDR2: SGHRS, YFSETQ. CDR3 size: 15 residues. Trimming removed 3 bases at V and 6 bases at J, with 13 bases between. CDR3 region: CASSSGGGTNSPLHF. CDR3 DNA: TGCGCCAGCAGCTCCGGGGGGGGTACTAATTCACCCCTCCACTTT.

This clone was observed once. The CDR3, as DNA: TGTGCCAGCAGCTTTCAGGGGACAGGCACTGAAGCTTTCTTT. Protein: CASSFQGTGTEAFF. The gene calls are TRBV11-3 and TRBJ1-1; 8 positions match TRBD1. V trimming: 3 bases; J trimming: 4 bases; junction bases outside the gene matches: 4. CDR1 is SGHNT and CDR2 is YENEEA in the germline V gene. The CDR3 spans 14 residues.